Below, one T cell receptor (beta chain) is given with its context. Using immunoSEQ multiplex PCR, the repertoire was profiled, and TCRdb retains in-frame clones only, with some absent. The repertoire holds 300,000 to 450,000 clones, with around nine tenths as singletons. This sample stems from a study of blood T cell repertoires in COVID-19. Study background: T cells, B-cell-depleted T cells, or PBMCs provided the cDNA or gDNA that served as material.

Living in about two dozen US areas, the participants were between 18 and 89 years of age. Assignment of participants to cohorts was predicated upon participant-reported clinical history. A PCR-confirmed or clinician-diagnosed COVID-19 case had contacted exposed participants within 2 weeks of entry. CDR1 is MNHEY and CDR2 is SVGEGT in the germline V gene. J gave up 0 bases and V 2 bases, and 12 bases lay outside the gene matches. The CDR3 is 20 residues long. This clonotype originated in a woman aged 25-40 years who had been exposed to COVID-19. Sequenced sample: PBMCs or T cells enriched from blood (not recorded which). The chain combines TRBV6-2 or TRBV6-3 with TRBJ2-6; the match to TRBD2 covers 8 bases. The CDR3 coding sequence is TGTGCCAGCAGTTACGCCCCGGGAGGGAGAGAATTCTCTGGGGCCAACGTCCTGACTTTC. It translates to CASSYAPGGREFSGANVLTF.